The 21 T cell receptor beta chains in this list originate from one sample, sequenced in a study of OX40 agonist ivuxolimab in advanced cancers. Produced via immunoSEQ multiplex PCR; TCRdb's table is partial and in-frame only. The profile shows roughly 87,000 clones, 80% to 95% of them singletons. Sequencing used CD4+ or CD8+ T cells sorted from blood, obtained in a trial of the OX40 agonist ivuxolimab. These receptors were taken from an adult with an advanced solid tumor such as melanoma, head and neck, liver or kidney cancer.

This chain joins TRBV27 and TRBJ2-3; 10 nucleotides agree with TRBD2. CDR1 and CDR2 from the germline V gene are MNHEY and SMNVEV (reference sequence). The CDR3 is 15 amino acids. With 5 bases clipped from V and 6 bases from J, the junction kept 8 bases outside the gene matches. The CDR3 bases are TGTGCCAGCAGTACCGGGACTAGCGATGTGGATACGCAGTATTTT. Protein sequence: CASSTGTSDVDTQYF.

The V and J genes are TRBV27 and TRBJ2-1; 11 nucleotides align to TRBD2. The ends lost 4 bases at V and 5 bases at J; junction bases unmatched: 4. CDR3 length: 15 residues. CDR1 is MNHEY and CDR2 is SMNVEV in the germline V gene (reference sequence). CDR3 loop: CASSSGTSGNNEQFF. CDR3 sequence (DNA): TGTGCCAGCAGTTCCGGGACTAGCGGAAACAATGAGCAGTTCTTC.

The rearrangement joins TRBV21-1 to TRBJ1-2. TRBV21-1 is annotated as a pseudogene. This CDR3 region has 13 residues. CDR3 protein: CASASGIGYGYTF. CDR3 sequence (DNA): TGTGCCAGCGCCTCGGGGATTGGGTATGGCTACACCTTC.

The chain combines TRBV7-6 with TRBJ1-6, with 9 bases aligning to TRBD1. V lost 4 bases to trimming and J lost 7 bases; unmatched junction nucleotides: 2. CDR3 length equals 14 residues. Germline assignment: CDR1 SGHVS and CDR2 FNYEAQ. CDR3 residues: CASSSGQGNSPLHF. CDR3 sequence (DNA): TGTGCCAGCAGCTCAGGACAGGGGAATTCACCCCTCCACTTT.

This clone was found a few times. In DNA, the CDR3 is TGTGCCAGCAGTGAAGGAACACTGATTGAAGCTTTCTTT. Its protein is CASSEGTLIEAFF. V usage is TRBV6-1 and J usage is TRBJ1-1, with D unclear. The CDR3 consists of 13 residues. The ends were cut back, 1 base at V and 7 bases at J, with 10 bases in the middle. Germline V gene lookup returns CDR1 MNHNS and CDR2 SASEGT.

This sequence joins TRBV11-2 and TRBJ2-7; D is ambiguous. Trimming stripped 1 base from V and 2 bases from J, with 9 bases between. Germline V gives CDR1 SGHAT, CDR2 FQNNGV. This CDR3 has 14 amino acids. This CDR3 is CASSLGVNAYEQYF. Written as DNA, the CDR3 is TGTGCCAGCAGCTTAGGGGTTAACGCCTACGAGCAGTACTTC. Using reference TRBV11-2 and TRBJ2-7 for the parts outside the CDR3, the full variable domain is EAGVAQSPRYKIIEKRQSVAFWCNPISGHATLYWYQQILGQGPKLLIQFQNNGVVDDSQLPKDRFSAERLKGVDSTLKIQPAKLEDSAVYLCASSLGVNAYEQYFGPGTRLTVT.

The V call is TRBV5-5, the J call TRBJ1-3, with TRBD1 matching 8 bases. CDR1 SGHKS and CDR2 YYEKEE come from the germline V gene (reference sequence). V was clipped by 1 base and J by 0 bases; unmatched bases: 9. The CDR3 covers 18 residues. The chain's CDR3 is CASSLPSGGNHSGNTIYF. The CDR3, as DNA: TGTGCCAGCAGCTTGCCGTCAGGGGGCAACCACTCTGGAAACACCATATATTTT.

The J gene is TRBJ2-3, the V gene TRBV5-6; D ambiguous. This CDR3 has 14 residues. V lost 4 bases and J 4 bases, leaving 13 bases between the germline ends. Germline V gene sequence: CDR1 SGHDT, CDR2 YYEEEE. The CDR3 sequence: CASSVHTGADTQYF. In DNA, the CDR3 is TGTGCCAGCAGCGTCCATACGGGTGCAGATACGCAGTATTTT.

The chain couples TRBV4-1 to TRBJ2-7; D may be TRBD2 (7 bases). V dropped 1 base and J dropped 2 bases, with 12 bases sitting between them. Germline-derived CDR1 and CDR2 are MGHRA and YSYEKL. The CDR3 length is 15 residues. In DNA form, the CDR3 reads TGCGCCAGCAGCCAAGTTCCGGGGGGCCCCTACGAGCAGTACTTC. Translated, it gives CASSQVPGGPYEQYF.

The J gene is TRBJ2-5, the V gene TRBV11-3; maybe TRBD1 (5 bases). CDR3 size: 13 residues. Germline lookup yields CDR1 SGHNT and CDR2 YENEEA. Between the trimmed V and J ends, which lost 5 bases and 4 bases, there was a span of 11 bases. This CDR3 is CASSPGRGETQYF. The CDR3, as DNA: TGTGCCAGCAGCCCAGGGCGCGGAGAGACCCAGTACTTC.

The CDR3 loop reads CASSLERGNQPQHF. As DNA, the CDR3 is TGTGCCAGCAGTTTAGAACGGGGCAATCAGCCCCAGCATTTT. V usage is TRBV27 and J usage is TRBJ1-5; D not certain. V lost 2 bases and J 2 bases, leaving 7 bases between the germline ends. The CDR3 has 14 amino acids. Germline CDR1 MNHEY, CDR2 SMNVEV (reference sequence).

V gene TRBV18 combines with J gene TRBJ1-5; TRBD1 agrees at 7 bases. The CDR3 runs 13 residues. The V and J ends lost 6 bases and 5 bases, in that order; junction bases with no gene match: 4. Germline V gene data show CDR1 as KGHSH and CDR2 as LQKENI. The CDR3 reads CASSRQGDQPQHF. In nucleotides, the CDR3 is TGTGCCAGCTCGCGACAGGGCGATCAGCCCCAGCATTTT.

The chain combines TRBV11-2 with TRBJ2-5, with TRBD1 matching 8 bases. Per germline, CDR1 SGHAT and CDR2 FQNNGV. The CDR3 length is 14 residues. J gave up 5 bases and V 5 bases, and 7 bases lay outside the gene matches. CDR3 in DNA: TGTGCCAGCAGCCCGCCAGGGGGCGCGGAGACCCAGTACTTC. As protein: CASSPPGGAETQYF.

This sequence joins TRBV6-5 and TRBJ2-1; D is perhaps TRBD1 (6 bases). The CDR3 covers 12 residues. CDR1 MNHEY and CDR2 SVGAGI come from the germline V gene. V was pared by 6 bases and J by 10 bases, with 13 bases between. CDR3 sequence reads: CASSTTGTEQFF. In DNA form, the CDR3 reads TGTGCCAGCAGCACGACCGGGACAGAGCAGTTCTTC.

J is TRBJ1-2 and V is TRBV6-6; D possibly corresponds to TRBD1 (5 bases). This CDR3 is 15 amino acids long. Trimming cost V 2 bases and J 4 bases, with 14 bases left between them. The germline gives CDR1 MNHNY, CDR2 SVGAGI (reference sequence). The chain's CDR3 is CASSYTQGSLYGYTF. Written as DNA, the CDR3 is TGTGCCAGCAGTTACACCCAGGGATCCCTCTATGGCTACACCTTC.

This rearrangement joins TRBV27 to TRBJ2-5; the D gene is possibly TRBD2 (6 bases). This CDR3 has 16 residues. CDR1 is MNHEY and CDR2 is SMNVEV in the germline V gene (reference sequence). Deletions cut 3 bases from V and 5 bases from J, with 19 bases between. CDR3 sequence reads: CASSLTSLVVFETQYF. The DNA of the CDR3 is TGTGCCAGCAGTTTGACTAGTCTAGTTGTGTTCGAGACCCAGTACTTC.

The CDR3 region is CASSKLSSYEQYF. The CDR3 DNA is TGCGCCAGCAGCAAACTCTCCTCCTACGAGCAGTACTTC. V is TRBV4-1 and J is TRBJ2-5; D gene unclear. The tail of the sequence fits TRBJ2-7 better, so the J call may be wrong. The length of the CDR3 is 13 residues. The germline CDR1 and CDR2 sequences are MGHRA and YSYEKL.

This clone was detected once. The chain couples TRBV19 to TRBJ1-2, with D possibly being TRBD1 (6 bases). V dropped 5 bases and J dropped 4 bases, with 11 bases sitting between them. Germline-derived CDR1 and CDR2 are LNHDA and SQIVND (reference sequence). There are 13 residues in the CDR3. Here the CDR3 DNA reads TGTGCCAGTAGTCTGAACAGGGCCTATGGCTACACCTTC. Protein: CASSLNRAYGYTF.

This chain uses TRBV27 with TRBJ1-5; D call uncertain. CDR3 length: 12 amino acids. V lost 3 bases and J 6 bases, leaving 6 bases between the germline ends. Germline assignment: CDR1 MNHEY and CDR2 SMNVEV (reference sequence). For the CDR3, the DNA is TGTGCCAGCAGTTTCTCCGGTCAGCCCCAGCATTTT. Its protein is CASSFSGQPQHF.

This chain connects TRBV6-5 to TRBJ2-5; 10 positions agree with TRBD2. Germline trimming cut 0 bases from V and 5 bases from J; bases unmatched to any gene: 6. The length of the CDR3 is 16 residues. Germline-derived CDR1 and CDR2 are MNHEY and SVGAGI. The CDR3 reads CASSYSRVAGGETQYF. CDR3 DNA sequence: TGTGCCAGCAGTTACTCGCGGGTAGCGGGGGGTGAGACCCAGTACTTC.

The chain has TRBV7-8 and TRBJ1-5, with TRBD1 as a possible D gene (6 bases). Per germline, CDR1 SGHVS and CDR2 FQNEAQ. Trimming took off 6 bases at V and 6 bases at J, with 21 bases between the two ends. The CDR3 runs 16 residues. The chain's CDR3 is CASRATTGWGTQPQHF. CDR3 in DNA: TGTGCCAGCAGGGCTACTACAGGGTGGGGCACTCAGCCCCAGCATTTT.